The entry below describes one TCR beta chain. This specimen belongs to a study of blood T cell repertoires in COVID-19. Across the study: The cDNA or gDNA used as material had been derived from T cells, B-cell-depleted T cells, or PBMCs.

The V end was cut by 0 bases, the J end by 7 bases, with 10 bases between. The CDR3 sequence is 14 residues long. Looked up from germline, CDR1 is MNHEY and CDR2 is SVGAGI. Authors' analysis steps: Nucleated cell counts were estimated from reference gene primer amplification. The protocol was immunoSEQ multiplex PCR, while the TCRdb copy is restricted to in-frame clones and leaves out a portion. That table is the source of V, J and clone size, and D and trimming were worked out from the DNA. Of under 150,000 clones detected, 85% to 90% appear once; the ten largest clones hold 2.3%. Material for sequencing was peripheral blood. This TCR derives from a human donor in a cohort sampled during active COVID-19. The chain employs TRBV6-5 and TRBJ1-5; unclear D gene. The CDR3 DNA follows: TGTGCCAGCAGTTACTCCGGTCCCCGGCAGCCCCAGCATTTT. Translating gives CASSYSGPRQPQHF.